The rows below give T cell receptor beta chains drawn from one sample of a study of blood T cells in healthy people across ages. MiXCR was run by TCRdb on the 5' RACE reads, yielding one entry per CDR3 protein. The table has 800,000 to 950,000 distinct CDR3 sequences, just under 30% seen once; the top ten hold roughly a tenth. These same data were also listed under a study on T cells of mothers and their children.

Sequencing was done on a sample of blood. These receptors all come from a middle-aged woman in good health. CDR3s include the opening cysteine and the closing phenylalanine or tryptophan. The order of the fields is clone size, V gene, J gene, D gene, CDR3 protein, CDR3 DNA. The D gene is left open where the match is weak. The size of a clone is reported for some rows only, either as once, few or many, or as a class for expanded clones.

NA	TRBV7-6	TRBJ2-4	TRBD2	CAGSPSGGIYNEQYF	TGTGCCGGCAGCCCTAGCGGGGGGATATACAATGAGCAGTACTTC
NA	TRBV20-1	TRBJ1-5	TRBD1	CSARALRGPLRNQPQHF	TGCAGTGCTAGAGCCTTGAGGGGGCCCCTGCGCAATCAGCCCCAGCATTTT
NA	TRBV7-2	TRBJ2-7	NA	CASSFAGADPSYEQYF	TGTGCCAGCAGTTTTGCAGGGGCCGATCCCTCCTACGAGCAGTACTTC
few	TRBV12-3/TRBV12-4	TRBJ2-3	NA	CASSLGIGIDTQYF	TGTGCCAGCAGTTTAGGTATTGGAATAGATACGCAGTATTTT
few	TRBV4-2	TRBJ2-7	TRBD1	CASSPTDRGSSYEQYF	TGTGCCAGCAGCCCAACCGACAGGGGAAGCTCCTACGAGCAGTACTTC
NA	TRBV6-5	TRBJ1-1	NA	CASIRRGGINTEAFF	TGTGCCAGCATACGAAGGGGTGGAATTAACACTGAAGCTTTCTTT
many	TRBV7-8	TRBJ1-2	TRBD1	CASSPRTGSPGDGYTF	TGTGCCAGCAGCCCAAGGACAGGGAGCCCCGGGGATGGCTACACCTTC
NA	TRBV7-2	TRBJ1-2	NA	CASSLLGSAAGGYGYTF	TGTGCCAGCAGCTTGTTGGGATCGGCGGCCGGCGGCTATGGCTACACCTTC
NA	TRBV5-1	TRBJ2-4	NA	CASSFAVASFNEQYF	TGCGCCAGCAGCTTCGCGGTTGCTAGCTTCAATGAGCAGTACTTC
many	TRBV11-3	TRBJ2-7	TRBD1	CASSLGTGDGYEQYF	TGTGCCAGCAGCTTAGGGACAGGGGACGGCTACGAGCAGTACTTC
once	TRBV18	TRBJ1-5	NA	CASPPNIDQPQHF	TGTGCCAGCCCACCAAATATCGATCAGCCCCAGCATTTT
NA	TRBV7-3	TRBJ1-2	TRBD1	CASSSKTGQETYGYTF	TGTGCCAGCAGCTCGAAAACGGGACAGGAGACCTATGGCTACACCTTC
few	TRBV12-3/TRBV12-4	TRBJ1-6	NA	CASSPQGTTTTPLHF	TGTGCCAGCAGCCCCCAGGGTACCACAACGACACCCCTCCACTTT
NA	TRBV30	TRBJ2-7	TRBD1	CAWAIGTGGYEQYF	TGTGCCTGGGCGATCGGGACAGGGGGCTACGAGCAGTACTTC
many	TRBV7-2	TRBJ1-2	NA	CASSLTPLIGGKDYGYTF	TGTGCCAGCAGCTTAACCCCCTTAATTGGGGGCAAGGACTATGGCTACACCTTC
NA	TRBV28	TRBJ2-3	TRBD2	CAGGGSGADTQYF	TGTGCCGGAGGAGGTAGCGGGGCAGATACGCAGTATTTT
few	TRBV20-1	TRBJ2-4	NA	CSASNRASYNEQYF	TGCAGTGCTTCGAACAGGGCATCCTACAATGAGCAGTACTTC
NA	TRBV5-1	TRBJ2-7	NA	CASSSLDSSHEQYF	TGCGCCAGCAGCTCACTGGACAGTTCCCACGAGCAGTACTTC
few	TRBV29-1	TRBJ1-2	NA	CSVGGGGRNGYTF	TGCAGCGTTGGGGGCGGGGGACGCAATGGCTACACCTTC
many	TRBV20-1	TRBJ2-7	NA	CSADSVGYEQYF	TGCAGTGCCGACTCCGTGGGTTACGAGCAGTACTTC
NA	TRBV28	TRBJ1-2	NA	CASSLSVYDYTF	TGTGCCAGCAGTTTATCGGTCTATGACTACACCTTC
once	TRBV6-5	TRBJ2-2	NA	CASSYSIGLSGELFF	TGTGCCAGCAGTTACTCGATCGGGCTCTCCGGGGAGCTGTTTTTT
NA	TRBV11-3	TRBJ2-3	NA	CAGSLTGYDASTDTQYF	TGTGCCGGCAGCTTAACAGGGTATGATGCTAGCACAGATACGCAGTATTTT
NA	TRBV7-2	TRBJ2-1	NA	CASSLLPGEPYNEQFF	TGTGCCAGCAGCTTACTCCCAGGGGAACCTTACAATGAGCAGTTCTTC
few	TRBV5-1	TRBJ2-3	NA	CVSSLEGQSSTDTQYF	TGCGTCAGCAGCTTGGAAGGTCAGAGCTCCACAGATACGCAGTATTTT
many	TRBV15	TRBJ2-1	NA	CATSRDVESSYNEQFF	TGTGCCACCAGCAGAGATGTGGAGAGCTCCTACAATGAGCAGTTCTTC
many	TRBV2	TRBJ2-1	TRBD2	CASSEELAGPYNEQFF	TGTGCCAGCAGTGAAGAATTAGCGGGACCCTACAATGAGCAGTTCTTC
few	TRBV3-1	TRBJ2-5	NA	CASSGRSGYQETQYF	TGTGCCAGCAGCGGACGGTCGGGGTACCAAGAGACCCAGTACTTC
NA	TRBV2	TRBJ1-2	NA	CASITTLGNYGYTF	TGTGCCAGCATCACCACGCTAGGGAACTATGGCTACACCTTC
NA	TRBV9	TRBJ2-3	NA	CASSGSPKLLPTDTQYF	TGTGCCAGCAGCGGCTCCCCGAAGTTACTCCCCACAGATACGCAGTATTTT
few	TRBV5-1	TRBJ2-3	TRBD2	CASSLTAGGTTDTQYF	TGCGCCAGCAGCCTAACAGCGGGGGGGACCACAGATACGCAGTATTTT
NA	TRBV6-1	TRBJ2-7	TRBD1	CASSETGGGYEQYF	TGTGCCAGCAGCGAAACAGGGGGTGGCTACGAGCAGTACTTC
once	TRBV11-2	TRBJ2-2	NA	CASSLESDAGELFF	TGTGCCAGCAGCTTAGAGTCCGATGCCGGGGAGCTGTTTTTT
NA	TRBV5-1	TRBJ2-1	NA	CASSSPLKQETQFF	TGCGCCAGCAGCTCCCCGCTAAAGCAAGAGACCCAGTTCTTC
NA	TRBV5-1	TRBJ2-3	NA	CASSLAQGGYTDTQYF	TGCGCCAGCAGCTTGGCCCAGGGGGGGTACACAGATACGCAGTATTTT
NA	TRBV28	TRBJ2-5	NA	CASSYGGTGRETQYF	TGTGCCAGCAGTTATGGGGGGACTGGAAGAGAGACCCAGTACTTC
few	TRBV3-1	TRBJ2-3	NA	CASSNHVSAAYTQYF	TGTGCCAGCAGCAATCACGTTTCAGCGGCCTATACGCAGTATTTT
few	TRBV18	TRBJ2-3	TRBD2	CASSPQQLAGGPSTDTQYF	TGTGCCAGCTCACCACAGCAACTAGCGGGGGGCCCTAGCACAGATACGCAGTATTTT
many	TRBV5-1	TRBJ2-5	NA	CASSMSTVQETQYF	TGCGCCAGCAGCATGTCGACAGTACAAGAGACCCAGTACTTC
NA	TRBV5-1	TRBJ2-4	TRBD1	CASSWGQGPYNEQYF	TGCGCCAGCAGCTGGGGACAGGGACCCTACAATGAGCAGTACTTC
NA	TRBV7-6	TRBJ1-2	TRBD1	CASSPAGQGSYGYTF	TGTGCCAGCAGCCCCGCGGGACAGGGTAGCTATGGCTACACCTTC
few	TRBV4-3	TRBJ1-4	TRBD1	CASSQDGTGAPWKLFF	TGCGCCAGCAGCCAAGATGGGACAGGGGCCCCATGGAAACTGTTTTTT
few	TRBV7-8	TRBJ1-4	TRBD1	CASSLAPGTGRKLFF	TGTGCCAGCAGCTTAGCTCCCGGGACAGGGAGGAAACTGTTTTTT
NA	TRBV20-1	TRBJ1-4	NA	CSARGETGEKLFF	TGCAGTGCTAGAGGAGAGACGGGTGAAAAACTGTTTTTT
NA	TRBV27	TRBJ1-2	NA	CASTPLGTGCGYTF	TGTGCCAGCACCCCCCTGGGTACGGGCTGTGGCTACACCTTC
many	TRBV15	TRBJ2-4	NA	CATSESMGYGNIQYF	TGTGCCACCAGCGAGTCGATGGGGTACGGAAACATTCAGTACTTC
few	TRBV5-1	TRBJ1-3	NA	CASRGTLTGNTIYF	TGCGCCAGCAGAGGGACCTTAACTGGAAACACCATATATTTT
NA	TRBV5-1	TRBJ2-7	NA	CASSLAVAGEQYF	TGCGCCAGCAGCTTGGCCGTAGCAGGGGAGCAGTACTTC
many	TRBV10-3	TRBJ2-7	NA	CAIRGQLDEQYF	TGTGCCATCAGGGGACAACTCGACGAGCAGTACTTC
NA	TRBV7-2	TRBJ2-1	TRBD2	CASGWASGVYNEQFF	TGTGCCTCGGGTTGGGCTAGCGGGGTCTACAATGAGCAGTTCTTC
NA	TRBV20-1	TRBJ1-1	NA	CSARDPARPTEAFF	TGCAGTGCTAGAGATCCGGCGAGGCCCACTGAAGCTTTCTTT
many	TRBV12-3/TRBV12-4	TRBJ2-7	TRBD1	CASSHSGTGGFYYEQYF	TGTGCCAGCAGCCACTCCGGGACAGGGGGTTTCTACTACGAGCAGTACTTC
NA	TRBV9	TRBJ1-6	NA	CASSANQGNSPLHF	TGTGCCAGCAGCGCAAATCAAGGAAATTCACCCCTCCACTTT
many	TRBV6-2/TRBV6-3	TRBJ1-5	TRBD1	CASSYPAGQLLSNQPQHF	TGTGCCAGCAGTTACCCCGCGGGACAGCTCCTTAGCAATCAGCCCCAGCATTTT
NA	TRBV5-6	TRBJ1-5	NA	CASSFWREGQPQHF	TGTGCCAGCAGCTTCTGGCGGGAGGGACAGCCCCAGCATTTT
many	TRBV5-1	TRBJ2-5	TRBD1	CASSFGQGQETQYF	TGCGCCAGCAGCTTCGGACAGGGGCAAGAGACCCAGTACTTC
many	TRBV29-1	TRBJ2-7	TRBD1	CSGLTGEGTGEQYF	TGCAGCGGTCTGACAGGGGAGGGGACAGGGGAGCAGTACTTC